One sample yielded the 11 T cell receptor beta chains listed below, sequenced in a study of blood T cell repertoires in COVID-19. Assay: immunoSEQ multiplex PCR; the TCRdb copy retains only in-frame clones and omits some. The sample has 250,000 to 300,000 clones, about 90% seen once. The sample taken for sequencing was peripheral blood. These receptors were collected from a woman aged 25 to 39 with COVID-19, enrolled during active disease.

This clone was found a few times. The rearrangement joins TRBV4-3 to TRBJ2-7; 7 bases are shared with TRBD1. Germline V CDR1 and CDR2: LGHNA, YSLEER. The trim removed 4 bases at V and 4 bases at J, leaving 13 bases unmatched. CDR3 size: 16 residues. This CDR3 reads CASSPQKGQGEYEQYF. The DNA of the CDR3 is TGCGCCAGCAGCCCCCAGAAGGGGCAGGGGGAATACGAGCAGTACTTC.

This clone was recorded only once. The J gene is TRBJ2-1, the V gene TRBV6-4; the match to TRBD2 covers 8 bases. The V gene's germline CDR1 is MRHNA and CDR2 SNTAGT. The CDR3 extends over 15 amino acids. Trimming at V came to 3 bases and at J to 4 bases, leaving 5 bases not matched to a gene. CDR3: CASSEGAGVYNEQFF. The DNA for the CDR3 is TGTGCCAGCAGTGAAGGAGCGGGGGTGTACAATGAGCAGTTCTTC.

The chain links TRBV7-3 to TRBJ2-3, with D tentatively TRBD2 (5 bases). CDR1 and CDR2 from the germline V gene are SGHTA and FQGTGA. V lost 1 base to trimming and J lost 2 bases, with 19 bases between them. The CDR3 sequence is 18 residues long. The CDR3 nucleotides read TGTGCCAGCAGCTTAAACCGGGGAGCCCCCCCCTTCACAGATACGCAGTATTTT. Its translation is CASSLNRGAPPFTDTQYF.

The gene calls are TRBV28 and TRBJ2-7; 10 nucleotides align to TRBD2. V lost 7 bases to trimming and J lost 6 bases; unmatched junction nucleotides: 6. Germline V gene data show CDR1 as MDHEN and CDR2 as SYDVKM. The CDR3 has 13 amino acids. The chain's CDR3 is CASNLAGVAEQYF. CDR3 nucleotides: TGTGCCAGCAACCTAGCGGGAGTTGCCGAGCAGTACTTC.

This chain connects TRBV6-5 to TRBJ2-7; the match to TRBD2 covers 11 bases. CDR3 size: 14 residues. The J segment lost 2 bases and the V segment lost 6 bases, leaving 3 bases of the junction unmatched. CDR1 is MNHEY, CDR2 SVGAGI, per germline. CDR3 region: CASSIAGGAYEQYF. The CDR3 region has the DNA TGTGCCAGCAGCATAGCGGGAGGGGCCTACGAGCAGTACTTC.

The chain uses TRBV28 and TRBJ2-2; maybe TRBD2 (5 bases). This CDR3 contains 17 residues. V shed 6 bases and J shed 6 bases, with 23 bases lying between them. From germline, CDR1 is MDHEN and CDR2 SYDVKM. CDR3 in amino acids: CASRPSTRPLSPGELFF. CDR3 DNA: TGTGCCAGCAGGCCTTCAACTAGACCCCTGTCCCCCGGGGAGCTGTTTTTT.

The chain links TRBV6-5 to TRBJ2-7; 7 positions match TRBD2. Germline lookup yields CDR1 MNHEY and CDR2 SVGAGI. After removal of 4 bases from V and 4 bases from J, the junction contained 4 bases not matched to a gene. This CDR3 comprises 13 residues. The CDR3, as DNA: TGTGCCAGCAGTTGGCGGGAGAATTACGAGCAGTACTTC. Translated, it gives CASSWRENYEQYF.

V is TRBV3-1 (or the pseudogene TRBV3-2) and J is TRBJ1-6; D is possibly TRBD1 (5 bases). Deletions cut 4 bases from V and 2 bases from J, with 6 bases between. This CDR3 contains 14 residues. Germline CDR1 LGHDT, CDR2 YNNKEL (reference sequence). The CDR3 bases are TGTGCCAGCAGCCCGACAGCCTATAATTCACCCCTCCACTTT. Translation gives CASSPTAYNSPLHF.

Here the CDR3 DNA reads TGCGCCAGCAGCTTAACAGCGGGAGTGGAGACCCAGTACTTC. Amino acid sequence: CASSLTAGVETQYF. This chain joins TRBV5-1 and TRBJ2-5; 8 bases map to TRBD2. The CDR3 sequence is 14 residues long. J lost 5 bases, V lost 2 bases, and 5 bases had no gene match. Germline V gene sequence: CDR1 SGHRS, CDR2 YFSETQ. The whole variable domain, filled in from reference TRBV5-1 and TRBJ2-5, reads KAGVTQTPRYLIKTRGQQVTLSCSPISGHRSVSWYQQTPGQGLQFLFEYFSETQRNKGNFPGRFSGRQFSNSRSEMNVSTLELGDSALYLCASSLTAGVETQYFGPGTRLLVL.

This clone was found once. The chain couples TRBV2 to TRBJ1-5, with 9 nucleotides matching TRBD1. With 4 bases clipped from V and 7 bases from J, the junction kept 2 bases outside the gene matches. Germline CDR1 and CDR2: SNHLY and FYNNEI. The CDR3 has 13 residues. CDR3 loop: CASSGTGGQPQHF. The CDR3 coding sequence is TGTGCCAGCAGTGGTACAGGGGGCCAGCCCCAGCATTTT.

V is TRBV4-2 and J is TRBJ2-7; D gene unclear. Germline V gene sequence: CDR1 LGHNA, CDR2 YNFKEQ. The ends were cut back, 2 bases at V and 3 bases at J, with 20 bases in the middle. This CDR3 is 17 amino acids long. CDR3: CASSQYPLALTFYEQYF. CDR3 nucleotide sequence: TGTGCCAGCAGCCAATACCCACTTGCGCTAACCTTCTACGAGCAGTACTTC.